Given below is one T cell receptor beta chain in context. The sample belongs to a study of T cell responses to AZD1222 COVID-19 vaccine. The CDR3 sequence is 14 residues long. The trim removed 5 bases at V and 8 bases at J, leaving 8 bases unmatched. The germline CDR1 and CDR2 sequences are MDHEN and SYDVKM. TCRdb keeps only in-frame clones here, not all; method: immunoSEQ multiplex PCR. The repertoire consists of about 180,000 clones, with 88% occurring once and the leading ten covering 7.7%. The sequence was collected from an adult in good health. The source material was peripheral blood, sampled on day 0 of AZD1222 vaccination. The V call is TRBV28, the J call TRBJ1-4; TRBD1 agrees at 7 bases. In DNA form, the CDR3 reads TGTGCCAGCAGTACACGACAGGGAAGGGAAAAACTGTTTTTT. Amino acids: CASSTRQGREKLFF.